Shown below are 11 T cell receptor beta chains from a single sample sequenced in a study of shared clonotypes between healthy human individuals. The method was immunoSEQ multiplex PCR; TCRdb's version includes in-frame clones alone and lacks a portion of them. Of roughly 1.5 million clones listed, 95% to 99% are singletons. Sequencing input: naive CD4+ T cells sorted from blood. Described subset: CD45RA+ positively selected. Receptor source: a man aged 25 to 40 in good health.

The rearrangement joins TRBV11-2 to TRBJ2-5, with 7 bases matching TRBD1. The CDR3 loop spans 14 amino acids. J gave up 4 bases and V 1 base, and 3 bases lay outside the gene matches. The germline V gene has CDR1 SGHAT and CDR2 FQNNGV. The CDR3 here is CASSLVQGLETQYF. CDR3 bases: TGTGCCAGCAGCTTAGTACAGGGGTTAGAGACCCAGTACTTC.

V is TRBV5-4 and J is TRBJ2-1; TRBD2 is a possible D gene (6 bases). The CDR3 is made up of 14 amino acids. Per germline, CDR1 SGHNT and CDR2 YYREEE (reference sequence). Trimming cost V 1 base and J 7 bases, with 12 bases left between them. The CDR3 sequence: CASSLFGSVNEQFF. CDR3 nucleotides: TGTGCCAGCAGCTTGTTCGGGAGTGTTAATGAGCAGTTCTTC.

The V and J genes are TRBV7-9 and TRBJ2-2; 9 bases agree with TRBD2. Germline V lookup: CDR1 SEHNR, CDR2 FQNEAQ (reference sequence). V gave up 0 bases and J gave up 4 bases; unmatched junction bases: 12. CDR3 length: 19 residues. CDR3 bases: TGTGCCAGCAGCTTAGCGCCGGGTAGCGGGAGTCCCAGCACCGGGGAGCTGTTTTTT. Translating gives CASSLAPGSGSPSTGELFF. Supplemented by reference TRBV7-9 and TRBJ2-2, the full variable domain reads DTGVSQNPRHKITKRGQNVTFRCDPISEHNRLYWYRQTLGQGPEFLTYFQNEAQLEKSRLLSDRFSAERPKGSFSTLEIQRTEQGDSAMYLCASSLAPGSGSPSTGELFFGEGSRLTVL.

A single count supports this clone. The chain carries TRBV6-5 and TRBJ2-5; D tentatively reads TRBD1 or TRBD2 (6 bases each). The V end was cut by 5 bases, the J end by 4 bases, with 14 bases between. CDR1 is MNHEY and CDR2 is SVGAGI in the germline V gene. This CDR3 spans 14 amino acids. The CDR3 region is CASSRPGGAETQYF. The CDR3 region has the DNA TGTGCCAGCAGTCGCCCCGGGGGCGCAGAGACCCAGTACTTC.

The V and J genes are TRBV9 and TRBJ2-3; 7 nucleotides match TRBD2. The trim removed 1 base at V and 2 bases at J, leaving 7 bases unmatched. There are 16 residues in the CDR3. Germline V gene lookup returns CDR1 SGDLS and CDR2 YYNGEE. CDR3: CASSVRGDYNTDTQYF. The CDR3 DNA follows: TGTGCCAGCAGCGTACGGGGGGACTATAACACAGATACGCAGTATTTT.

The chain recombines TRBV10-3 with TRBJ1-4; a weak D match, TRBD1 (6 bases). V lost 2 bases and J lost 8, with 12 bases in between. This CDR3 is built from 14 residues. From germline, CDR1 is ENHRY and CDR2 SYGVKD. This chain's CDR3 is CAISEGGRGEKLFF. The CDR3 bases are TGTGCCATCAGTGAGGGGGGGCGCGGGGAAAAACTGTTTTTT.

This chain connects TRBV19 to TRBJ2-3; TRBD1 matches at 7 bases. Germline V gene lookup returns CDR1 LNHDA and CDR2 SQIVND (reference sequence). V lost 0 bases and J lost 8; bases outside the gene matches: 8. The CDR3 contains 15 residues. For the CDR3, the DNA is TGTGCCAGTAGTATAGAAACGGCGCCAGGGGGTACGCAGTATTTT. Translated, it gives CASSIETAPGGTQYF.

The genes are TRBV9 and TRBJ1-1, with D unresolved. The CDR3 runs to 13 residues. V was pared by 7 bases and J by 0 bases, with 10 bases between. Germline V gene sequence: CDR1 SGDLS, CDR2 YYNGEE. CDR3 in DNA: TGTGCCAGCGGCCAGTCGATGAACACTGAAGCTTTCTTT. Translating gives CASGQSMNTEAFF.

This rearrangement joins TRBV7-8 to TRBJ1-2; no definite D call. V was cut by 5 bases and J by 0 bases, with 19 bases left in between. Germline lookup yields CDR1 SGHVS and CDR2 FQNEAQ. The CDR3 extends over 17 amino acids. For the CDR3, the DNA is TGTGCCAGCAGCGCCCAGGCAGTCTTGGCGGCTAACTATGGCTACACCTTC. It codes for CASSAQAVLAANYGYTF.

The chain combines TRBV27 with TRBJ1-3; D is unresolved. CDR3 length: 15 residues. V gave up 3 bases and J gave up 2 bases, with 11 bases separating them. Germline CDR1 and CDR2: MNHEY and SMNVEV (reference sequence). CDR3 in amino acids: CASSLSRPPGNTIYF. In nucleotides, the CDR3 is TGTGCCAGCAGTTTGAGCCGACCCCCTGGAAACACCATATATTTT.

This clone was found once. The chain has TRBV6-1 and TRBJ2-7; TRBD2 matches 10 bases. The CDR3 spans 21 residues. The V segment lost 2 bases and the J segment 1 base; nucleotides outside the gene matches: 20. CDR1 is MNHNS, CDR2 SASEGT, per germline. In DNA form, the CDR3 reads TGTGCCAGCAGTGAAAGACGGACAGCCTTGCACCCTAGCGGGAGTTCCTACGAGCAGTACTTC. Protein sequence: CASSERRTALHPSGSSYEQYF.